One sample yielded the 30 T cell receptor beta chains listed below, sequenced in a study of CD8+ T cells in alopecia areata. The sequencing template was cDNA reverse transcribed from extracted RNA. Clones were read by immunoSEQ multiplex PCR, and TCRdb kept only the in-frame ones, dropping some. The data show more than 110,000 clones, approximately 80% seen once. Treatment given: oral pan-JAK inhibitor, 5-10 mg twice daily. The sample was CD8+ T cells sorted from blood, taken at week 4, from a patient treated with tofacitinib. These receptors all come from a human donor with alopecia areata.

Of note for this clone: One end of the junction does not line up with germline, which may come from a read error. This chain uses TRBV6-1 with TRBJ1-2; D may be TRBD1 (5 bases). CDR1 MNHNS and CDR2 SASEGT come from the germline V gene. This CDR3 has 13 amino acids. CDR3 nucleotides: TGTGCCAGCGGTGACAGTTACAACTATGGCTACACCTTC. It encodes CASGDSYNYGYTF.

This chain uses TRBV7-9 with TRBJ1-6; 8 nucleotides match TRBD1. The germline V gene has CDR1 SEHNR and CDR2 FQNEAQ (reference sequence). This CDR3 is built from 14 residues. Trimming took 6 bases from V and 7 from J; bases not matched to a gene: 5. CDR3 amino acids: CASRRTGPNSPLHF. In DNA, the CDR3 is TGTGCCAGCAGGAGGACAGGGCCCAATTCACCCCTCCACTTT. Together with reference TRBV7-9 and TRBJ1-6, the CDR3 gives the full variable domain: DTGVSQNPRHKITKRGQNVTFRCDPISEHNRLYWYRQTLGQGPEFLTYFQNEAQLEKSRLLSDRFSAERPKGSFSTLEIQRTEQGDSAMYLCASRRTGPNSPLHFGNGTRLTVT.

This clone was picked up one time. The chain couples TRBV4-3 to TRBJ2-3; 12 bases map to TRBD2. The CDR3 runs to 17 residues. V shed 1 base and J 2 bases; nucleotides not matched to a gene: 4. Germline CDR1 reads LGHNA; CDR2 reads YSLEER. The CDR3 nucleotides are TGCGCCAGCAGCCAAGTGGCTAGCGGGGGGGCCACAGATACGCAGTATTTT. Translating gives CASSQVASGGATDTQYF.

The chain combines TRBV7-2 with TRBJ1-1, with unresolved D. The CDR3 has 15 amino acids. The V end lost 3 bases, the J end lost 1 base, and 12 bases lay between the germline ends. Germline loops: CDR1 SGHTA, CDR2 FQGNSA. The CDR3 loop is CASSFFGLENTEAFF. CDR3 coding DNA: TGTGCCAGCAGCTTCTTTGGGTTAGAGAACACTGAAGCTTTCTTT.

V and J are TRBV7-9 and TRBJ2-1; D call uncertain. Germline values: CDR1 SEHNR, CDR2 FQNEAQ (reference sequence). The V and J ends lost 0 bases and 2 bases respectively, with 5 bases between them. The CDR3 length is 14 residues. The CDR3 DNA is TGTGCCAGCAGCTTAGCCGTGCCCTACAATGAGCAGTTCTTC. Translation: CASSLAVPYNEQFF.

This clone has just a few counts. The chain carries TRBV27 and TRBJ2-7; D possibly corresponds to TRBD1 (5 bases). There are 15 residues in the CDR3. The V end was cut by 0 bases, the J end by 2 bases, with 11 bases between. In germline, CDR1 is MNHEY, CDR2 SMNVEV (reference sequence). CDR3 in amino acids: CASSLSTVMTYEQYF. CDR3 in DNA: TGTGCCAGCAGTTTATCGACAGTTATGACCTACGAGCAGTACTTC.

The CDR3 DNA reads TGCAGCACGGGGGACAGGCGAGAGACCCAGTACTTC. It codes for CSTGDRRETQYF. This rearrangement joins TRBV29-1 to TRBJ2-5, with 8 bases aligning to TRBD1. This CDR3 is built from 12 residues. The V segment lost 8 bases and the J segment 4 bases; nucleotides outside the gene matches: 6. Germline CDR1 and CDR2: SQVTM and ANQGSEA.

The rearrangement joins TRBV9 to TRBJ2-3, with TRBD1 matching 8 bases. Germline values: CDR1 SGDLS, CDR2 YYNGEE. This CDR3 is 16 amino acids long. V dropped 4 bases and J dropped 1; count of bases not matched to a gene: 8. CDR3 sequence: CASSTEGQGGTDTQYF. The DNA for the CDR3 is TGTGCCAGCAGCACGGAAGGACAGGGAGGCACAGATACGCAGTATTTT.

V gene TRBV11-2 combines with J gene TRBJ2-3; D possibly uses TRBD1 or TRBD2 (5 bases each). CDR3 length: 12 residues. Germline values: CDR1 SGHAT, CDR2 FQNNGV. The V end lost 5 bases, the J end lost 7 bases, and 10 bases lay between the germline ends. CDR3 DNA sequence: TGTGCCAGCAGCCCGGGACCAAATACGCAGTATTTT. Amino acids: CASSPGPNTQYF.

This sequence joins TRBV2 and TRBJ1-5, with 8 bases identical to TRBD1. The CDR3 extends over 13 amino acids. Per the germline V gene, CDR1 is SNHLY and CDR2 is FYNNEI. Unmatched junction bases numbered 7, after V lost 8 bases and J lost 7 bases. The CDR3 DNA reads as TGTGCCAGCGAGGGACAGGAGGGACAGCCCCAGCATTTT. This gives the protein CASEGQEGQPQHF.

The V call is TRBV13, the J call TRBJ2-1, with no clear D. CDR1 PRHDT and CDR2 FYEKMQ come from the germline V gene (reference sequence). The V end lost 4 bases, the J end lost 9 bases, and 7 bases lay between the germline ends. The CDR3 loop spans 11 amino acids. CDR3 region: CASSSRVEQFF. The CDR3 DNA is TGTGCCAGCAGCTCCCGGGTTGAGCAGTTCTTC.

This rearrangement joins TRBV7-8 to TRBJ2-7, with TRBD1 matching over 7 bases. This CDR3 has 13 residues. V shed 5 bases and J 4 bases; nucleotides not matched to a gene: 5. Germline CDR1 reads SGHVS; CDR2 reads FQNEAQ. CDR3 sequence (DNA): TGTGCCAGCAGCCGAAGGGGGCTTTACGAGCAGTACTTC. As protein: CASSRRGLYEQYF.

This clone was observed once. This chain uses TRBV7-9 with TRBJ2-5; no clear D gene. The CDR3 is made up of 12 amino acids. CDR1 and CDR2 from the germline V gene are SEHNR and FQNEAQ (reference sequence). V dropped 3 bases and J dropped 5 bases, with 7 bases sitting between them. The CDR3 region is CASSFGLETQYF. The CDR3 nucleotides are TGTGCCAGCAGCTTTGGGTTGGAGACCCAGTACTTC.

Of note for this clone: Different DNA sequences within this sample yield the same CDR3. The chain carries TRBV6-5 and TRBJ1-5; D is ambiguous. This CDR3 has 13 amino acids. Germline V gene sequence: CDR1 MNHEY, CDR2 SVGAGI. Trimming took 3 bases from V and 4 from J, leaving 7 bases between them. In DNA, the CDR3 is TGTGCCAGCAGTTATGGCAGTAATCAGCCCCAGCATTTT. Protein product: CASSYGSNQPQHF.

The chain is built from TRBV19 and TRBJ1-5; 9 nucleotides agree with TRBD1. The CDR3 contains 14 residues. The germline gives CDR1 LNHDA, CDR2 SQIVND (reference sequence). Losses at the gene ends were 10 bases for V and 0 bases for J; bases not matched to a gene: 4. The CDR3 here is CATGTGFSNQPQHF. The DNA for the CDR3 is TGTGCCACCGGGACAGGGTTTAGCAATCAGCCCCAGCATTTT. Full variable domain (remainder filled in from reference TRBV19 and TRBJ1-5): DGGITQSPKYLFRKEGQNVTLSCEQNLNHDAMYWYRQDPGQGLRLIYYSQIVNDFQKGDIAEGYSVSREKKESFPLTVTSAQKNPTAFYLCATGTGFSNQPQHFGDGTRLSIL.

The chain uses TRBV29-1 and TRBJ2-7; TRBD2 is a possible D gene (6 bases). This CDR3 is built from 14 residues. Germline loops: CDR1 SQVTM, CDR2 ANQGSEA. Trimming took 0 bases from V and 2 from J, leaving 11 bases between them. DNA for the CDR3: TGCAGCGTTGAAGATACGGAGGGACCCTACGAGCAGTACTTC. It codes for CSVEDTEGPYEQYF.

This chain joins TRBV7-2 and TRBJ1-2; 8 nucleotides align to TRBD1. Germline trimming cut 1 base from V and 9 bases from J; bases unmatched to any gene: 16. Germline CDR1 SGHTA, CDR2 FQGNSA. The CDR3 loop spans 17 amino acids. The CDR3 region has the DNA TGTGCCAGCAGCTTAGTGAACCCGACAGGGGACGCTCCCCGCTACACCTTC. Translation gives CASSLVNPTGDAPRYTF. The whole variable domain, filled in from reference TRBV7-2 and TRBJ1-2, reads GAGVSQSPSNKVTEKGKDVELRCDPISGHTALYWYRQSLGQGLEFLIYFQGNSAPDKSGLPSDRFSAERTGGSVSTLTIQRTQQEDSAVYLCASSLVNPTGDAPRYTFGSGTRLTVV.

V and J are TRBV25-1 and TRBJ1-1; a weak D match, TRBD1 (6 bases). CDR3 length: 16 residues. Germline lookup yields CDR1 MGHDK and CDR2 SYGVNS. The germline V and J ends were trimmed by 1 base and 0 bases, with 12 bases remaining between them. The CDR3, as DNA: TGTGCCAGCAGTGAATTTTGGGGGGACATGAACACTGAAGCTTTCTTT. Translated, it gives CASSEFWGDMNTEAFF. Combining the CDR3 with reference TRBV25-1 and TRBJ1-1 gives the whole variable domain EADIYQTPRYLVIGTGKKITLECSQTMGHDKMYWYQQDPGMELHLIHYSYGVNSTEKGDLSSESTVSRIRTEHFPLTLESARPSHTSQYLCASSEFWGDMNTEAFFGQGTRLTVV.

The CDR3 spells CASSPLESRRNYGYTF. The CDR3 coding sequence is TGTGCCAGCAGCCCCCTAGAGAGCAGGCGAAACTATGGCTACACCTTC. The chain has TRBV7-9 and TRBJ1-2; unclear D gene. The CDR3 spans 16 residues. Trimming took 5 bases from V and 2 from J, leaving 18 bases between them. Germline V lookup: CDR1 SEHNR, CDR2 FQNEAQ (reference sequence).

This clone has a handful of counts. This chain joins TRBV30 and TRBJ2-7; 9 bases match TRBD2. After removal of 3 bases from V and 0 bases from J, the junction contained 6 bases not matched to a gene. The CDR3 sequence is 15 residues long. From germline, CDR1 is GTSNPN and CDR2 SVGIG (reference sequence). The CDR3: CAWRLSSGVSYEQYF. For the CDR3, the DNA is TGTGCCTGGAGACTATCTAGCGGGGTCTCCTACGAGCAGTACTTC.

V and J are TRBV30 and TRBJ2-5, with 9 bases matching TRBD2. Germline assignment: CDR1 GTSNPN and CDR2 SVGIG (reference sequence). The CDR3 has 14 amino acids. The V gene end was trimmed by 6 bases and the J gene end by 1 base; junction bases not matched to a gene: 6. In DNA, the CDR3 is TGTGCCTGTGAGCGGGGGGTCCTCCAAGAGACCCAGTACTTC. Its translation: CACERGVLQETQYF.

The rearrangement uses TRBV23-1 and TRBJ2-1; D is tentatively TRBD1 or TRBD2 (5 bases each). TRBV23-1 is placed among ORFs of uncertain function. Between the trimmed V and J ends, which lost 0 bases and 8 bases, there was a span of 26 bases. The CDR3 spans 19 residues. The CDR3 reads CASSQSASYRSRDRDEQFF. Written as DNA, the CDR3 is TGCGCCAGCAGTCAATCGGCTTCCTACAGGTCCCGGGATAGGGATGAGCAGTTCTTC.

This clone was seen at least ten times. The J gene is TRBJ2-3, the V gene TRBV15; 10 bases are shared with TRBD2. Germline V CDR1 and CDR2: LNHNV, YYDKDF (reference sequence). V was pared by 2 bases and J by 4 bases, with 3 bases of the junction left unmatched. CDR3 length equals 15 residues. For the CDR3, the DNA is TGTGCCACCAGCAGAAGCGGGGGGGCCTCAGATACGCAGTATTTT. This gives the protein CATSRSGGASDTQYF.

V is TRBV27 and J is TRBJ2-3; 7 bases agree with TRBD1. With V trimmed by 8 bases and J by 2 bases, 7 bases remained unmatched. The CDR3 length is 14 residues. The germline gives CDR1 MNHEY, CDR2 SMNVEV (reference sequence). CDR3 protein: CASQLTGLTDTQYF. The CDR3 bases are TGTGCCAGCCAACTGACAGGGCTCACAGATACGCAGTATTTT.

This CDR3 reads CASSQDRVAGWTGELFF. The CDR3 region has the DNA TGCGCCAGCAGCCAAGATAGAGTGGCAGGTTGGACCGGGGAGCTGTTTTTT. The genes are TRBV4-1 and TRBJ2-2, with D hard to call. The CDR3 is 17 residues long. Germline lookup yields CDR1 MGHRA and CDR2 YSYEKL. V was trimmed by 0 bases and J by 5 bases, leaving 16 bases between them.

The chain carries TRBV15 and TRBJ2-7; 9 nucleotides match TRBD1. Germline trimming cut 3 bases from V and 3 bases from J; bases unmatched to any gene: 3. The CDR3 has 14 amino acids. Germline-derived CDR1 and CDR2 are LNHNV and YYDKDF (reference sequence). The CDR3 bases are TGTGCCACCAGCAGTACAGGGGGCTACTACGAGCAGTACTTC. Protein sequence: CATSSTGGYYEQYF.

In its sample, this clone was seen a few times. Other DNA sequences within the sample encode an identical CDR3. V gene TRBV4-1 combines with J gene TRBJ2-2; D is unclear. The CDR3 consists of 11 residues. Trimming stripped 4 bases from V and 5 bases from J, with 2 bases between. Germline V gene data show CDR1 as MGHRA and CDR2 as YSYEKL. The CDR3 region is CASSRTGELFF. In DNA form, the CDR3 reads TGCGCCAGCAGCCGTACCGGGGAGCTGTTTTTT.

This chain links TRBV5-1 with TRBJ2-7; 9 nucleotides match TRBD1. Germline CDR1 is SGHRS and CDR2 is YFSETQ. After removal of 4 bases from V and 5 bases from J, the junction contained 10 bases not matched to a gene. This CDR3 has 15 amino acids. This chain's CDR3 is CASSLGTGNSDEQYF. The CDR3 DNA reads TGCGCCAGCAGCCTCGGGACAGGGAATAGTGACGAGCAGTACTTC.

The chain carries TRBV27 and TRBJ2-7; 9 positions match TRBD2. The V segment lost 11 bases and the J segment 3 bases; nucleotides outside the gene matches: 11. This CDR3 is 14 amino acids long. Germline-derived CDR1 and CDR2 are MNHEY and SMNVEV (reference sequence). CDR3 coding DNA: TGTGCCTGCTCCCCGGGCGGGGGGGACTACGAGCAGTACTTC. Translating gives CACSPGGGDYEQYF.

V and J are TRBV23-1 and TRBJ2-7, with 8 bases lining up with TRBD1. TRBV23-1 counts as an open reading frame of uncertain function. This CDR3 region has 17 residues. V gave up 4 bases and J gave up 1 base; unmatched junction bases: 12. Here the CDR3 reads CASSLQSGQESSYEQYF. The CDR3 nucleotides are TGCGCCAGCAGTCTCCAATCGGGACAGGAAAGTTCCTACGAGCAGTACTTC.